This T cell receptor beta chain emerged from a study of T cells in Graves' hyperthyroidism and ophthalmopathy. Across the study: Before any treatment, at initial diagnosis, peripheral blood was collected.

In this sample, this clonotype turned up a few times. The TCR beta CDR3 regions underwent amplification using RNA transcripts as the source. The TCR CDR3 was amplified in a first-round RT-PCR using the HTBI primer set. TCRdb re-called the multiplex PCR reads with MiXCR, one entry per CDR3 protein. The data show under 400,000 distinct CDR3 sequences, approximately 18% seen once. Material: blood. This TCR was recovered from a woman in her forties or fifties with Graves' hyperthyroidism.

Here the CDR3 DNA reads TGCGCCAGCAGCCCGTCCCGGGACAGGGGGCGCACTGAAGCTTTCTTT. This translates into CASSPSRDRGRTEAFF. The chain couples TRBV5-1 to TRBJ1-1, with 12 positions matching TRBD1. Germline V gives CDR1 SGHRS, CDR2 YFSETQ. The length of the CDR3 is 16 residues. Losses at the gene ends were 4 bases for V and 4 bases for J; bases not matched to a gene: 8.